The next 20 T cell receptor beta chains were all read from a single sample in a study of blood T cell repertoires in COVID-19. TCRdb's table, derived via immunoSEQ multiplex PCR, lists solely in-frame clones and lacks some. This sample has about 340,000 clones, with roughly 90% found just once. Sequenced input: peripheral blood. These receptors were taken from a woman in her 70s with COVID-19, enrolled during active disease.

V and J are TRBV5-4 and TRBJ2-5; the match to TRBD2 covers 11 bases. From germline, CDR1 is SGHNT and CDR2 YYREEE (reference sequence). The trim removed 4 bases at V and 2 bases at J, leaving 7 bases unmatched. This CDR3 is 16 amino acids long. CDR3 nucleotides: TGTGCCAGCAGCACCCCCTTAGCGGGGGGGCAAGAGACCCAGTACTTC. Translating gives CASSTPLAGGQETQYF.

J is TRBJ1-6 and V is TRBV18; a possible D gene is TRBD1 (6 bases). The CDR3 contains 14 residues. From germline, CDR1 is KGHSH and CDR2 LQKENI. Trimming stripped 3 bases from V and 8 bases from J, with 11 bases between. In nucleotides, the CDR3 is TGTGCCAGCTCACCCGACAGGTTTGATTCACCCCTCCACTTT. Its translation: CASSPDRFDSPLHF.

V usage is TRBV15 and J usage is TRBJ1-1; TRBD1 agrees at 9 bases. This CDR3 is 16 amino acids long. J gave up 3 bases and V 7 bases, and 12 bases lay outside the gene matches. CDR1 and CDR2 from the germline V gene are LNHNV and YYDKDF (reference sequence). The CDR3 coding sequence is TGTGCCACCACCCGACAGGGGGGTTCTTCGTACACTGAAGCTTTCTTT. Amino acids: CATTRQGGSSYTEAFF.

The chain has TRBV4-3 and TRBJ2-1; TRBD2 agrees at 8 bases. The ends lost 0 bases at V and 0 bases at J; junction bases unmatched: 13. CDR1 LGHNA and CDR2 YSLEER come from the germline V gene. The CDR3 runs 20 residues. In DNA, the CDR3 is TGCGCCAGCAGCCAAGACCTCGGTAGCGGGGCCGCGAGCTCCTACAATGAGCAGTTCTTC. Translation: CASSQDLGSGAASSYNEQFF.

The rearrangement links TRBV19 to TRBJ2-4, with 15 bases identical to TRBD2. Per germline, CDR1 LNHDA and CDR2 SQIVND (reference sequence). This CDR3 spans 18 amino acids. The V and J ends lost 5 bases and 0 bases, in that order; junction bases with no gene match: 5. For the CDR3, the DNA is TGTGCCAGTAGTTCGGGACTAGCGGGGGGCTTAGCCAAAAACATTCAGTACTTC. This translates into CASSSGLAGGLAKNIQYF.

This chain links TRBV5-4 with TRBJ1-3; D not certain. CDR3 length: 14 residues. Trimming removed 6 bases from V and 1 base from J, with 11 bases in between. Germline CDR1 SGHNT, CDR2 YYREEE (reference sequence). CDR3 in amino acids: CASTRAESGNTIYF. CDR3 DNA sequence: TGTGCCAGCACCCGCGCGGAATCTGGAAACACCATATATTTT.

This clone was seen only once. The V and J genes are TRBV5-6 and TRBJ2-2, with 11 bases matching TRBD2. The germline V gene encodes CDR1 SGHDT and CDR2 YYEEEE. The junction had 15 bases not matched to a gene; V was cut back by 6 bases and J by 5 bases. The CDR3 is 18 amino acids. This CDR3 is CASTVRTSGWAGTGELFF. In DNA, the CDR3 is TGTGCCAGCACCGTTCGGACTAGCGGGTGGGCAGGGACCGGGGAGCTGTTTTTT.

This clone appeared a few times. The chain recombines TRBV6-5 with TRBJ1-1, with D uncertain. Germline CDR1 reads MNHEY; CDR2 reads SVGAGI. Trimming removed 0 bases at V and 10 bases at J, with 12 bases between. The CDR3 contains 13 residues. The chain's CDR3 is CASSYSGRRVAFF. The CDR3 coding sequence is TGTGCCAGCAGTTACTCGGGCAGGCGAGTAGCTTTCTTT.

Remarks on this clone: Other DNA sequences in the same sample also yield this CDR3. This chain uses TRBV9 with TRBJ1-2, with 8 bases aligning to TRBD1. V lost 4 bases to trimming and J lost 3 bases; unmatched junction nucleotides: 5. The CDR3 is 14 amino acids. Per the germline V gene, CDR1 is SGDLS and CDR2 is YYNGEE. The DNA for the CDR3 is TGTGCCAGCAGCCTAGGACAGGGAGACTATGGCTACACCTTC. It is translated as CASSLGQGDYGYTF. Together with reference TRBV9 and TRBJ1-2, the CDR3 gives the full variable domain: DSGVTQTPKHLITATGQRVTLRCSPRSGDLSVYWYQQSLDQGLQFLIQYYNGEERAKGNILERFSAQQFPDLHSELNLSSLELGDSALYFCASSLGQGDYGYTFGSGTRLTVV.

V usage is TRBV25-1 and J usage is TRBJ2-7, with 8 bases that match TRBD1. The V and J ends lost 5 bases and 5 bases, in that order; junction bases with no gene match: 8. CDR1 and CDR2 from the germline V gene are MGHDK and SYGVNS. This CDR3 is 14 amino acids long. CDR3 amino acids: CASSTNRGVDEQYF. The CDR3 bases are TGTGCCAGCAGTACAAACAGGGGGGTCGACGAGCAGTACTTC.

For this clone: In the same sample, other DNA sequences code for this CDR3. The J gene is TRBJ2-1, the V gene TRBV24-1; 9 nucleotides match TRBD2. Trimming took 3 bases from V and 0 from J; bases not matched to a gene: 2. Germline CDR1 and CDR2: KGHDR and SFDVKD. The CDR3 is 16 residues long. The CDR3, as DNA: TGTGCCACCAGTGATCCAGCGGGGGGCTCCTACAATGAGCAGTTCTTC. This encodes CATSDPAGGSYNEQFF.

The rearrangement uses TRBV5-4 and TRBJ2-7; 10 bases fit TRBD1. Germline assignment: CDR1 SGHNT and CDR2 YYREEE (reference sequence). This CDR3 has 14 residues. With V trimmed by 5 bases and J by 5 bases, 7 bases remained unmatched. CDR3 protein: CASRPGQGINEQYF. The CDR3, as DNA: TGTGCCAGCAGACCGGGACAGGGGATAAACGAGCAGTACTTC.

This clone was counted between two and nine times. The V and J genes are TRBV9 and TRBJ2-7, with 12 bases that match TRBD1. The J segment lost 3 bases and the V segment lost 4 bases, leaving 5 bases of the junction unmatched. Germline V gene sequence: CDR1 SGDLS, CDR2 YYNGEE. The CDR3 length is 15 residues. This CDR3 reads CASSLGQGASYEQYF. CDR3 DNA: TGTGCCAGCAGCTTGGGACAGGGGGCCAGCTACGAGCAGTACTTC.

V gene TRBV6-5 combines with J gene TRBJ2-7, with 8 bases matching TRBD1. Germline CDR1 and CDR2: MNHEY and SVGAGI. With 5 bases clipped from V and 4 bases from J, the junction kept 10 bases outside the gene matches. CDR3 length equals 15 residues. The DNA for the CDR3 is TGTGCCAGCAGTCGGACAGGGAGTGATGCGTACGAGCAGTACTTC. Amino acid sequence: CASSRTGSDAYEQYF.

This chain joins TRBV7-2 and TRBJ1-2, with 7 bases identical to TRBD1. The CDR3 loop spans 13 amino acids. J lost 4 bases, V lost 5 bases, and 4 bases had no gene match. In germline, CDR1 is SGHTA, CDR2 FQGNSA. CDR3 in DNA: TGTGCCAGCAGCCAGGGACAGCCCTATGGCTACACCTTC. This gives the protein CASSQGQPYGYTF.

There are a few counts of this clone. The V call is TRBV6-5, the J call TRBJ2-7, with D unclear. This CDR3 comprises 13 residues. V was shortened by 9 bases and J by 3 bases, with 15 bases between the two germline ends. CDR1 is MNHEY and CDR2 is SVGAGI in the germline V gene. In DNA form, the CDR3 reads TGTGCCAGTACCCTCCAATCGGGCTACGAGCAGTACTTC. Amino acid sequence: CASTLQSGYEQYF.

The rearrangement links TRBV6-5 to TRBJ1-1, with TRBD1 as a possible D gene (6 bases). Germline V gives CDR1 MNHEY, CDR2 SVGAGI. The CDR3 runs to 14 residues. V was cut by 5 bases and J by 5 bases, with 15 bases left in between. The CDR3 coding sequence is TGTGCCAGCAGTCCATCCCTCAGGGGAACTGAAGCTTTCTTT. It yields the protein CASSPSLRGTEAFF.

The V gene is TRBV27, the J gene TRBJ2-7; D is unclear. V was pared by 3 bases and J by 2 bases, with 11 bases between. The CDR3 loop spans 14 amino acids. Germline V gene lookup returns CDR1 MNHEY and CDR2 SMNVEV (reference sequence). This CDR3 is CASSFNPDPYEQYF. CDR3 nucleotide sequence: TGTGCCAGCAGTTTTAATCCAGATCCCTACGAGCAGTACTTC.

The V and J genes are TRBV24-1 and TRBJ1-5; maybe TRBD1 (6 bases). Germline V lookup: CDR1 KGHDR, CDR2 SFDVKD. The V end lost 2 bases, the J end lost 0 bases, and 16 bases lay between the germline ends. The CDR3 is 18 residues long. The CDR3 reads CATSDSQGIGASNQPQHF. CDR3 DNA sequence: TGTGCCACCAGTGATTCACAGGGAATAGGTGCTAGCAATCAGCCCCAGCATTTT.

The V call is TRBV2, the J call TRBJ1-5; maybe TRBD1 (5 bases). This CDR3 spans 15 amino acids. V was cut by 5 bases and J by 2 bases, with 13 bases left in between. Germline-derived CDR1 and CDR2 are SNHLY and FYNNEI. CDR3 DNA sequence: TGTGCCAGCAGTTTTCAGGGAGGAGGCAATCAGCCCCAGCATTTT. Amino acids: CASSFQGGGNQPQHF. The full variable domain, its missing parts supplied by reference TRBV2 and TRBJ1-5, is EPEVTQTPSHQVTQMGQEVILRCVPISNHLYFYWYRQILGQKVEFLVSFYNNEISEKSEIFDDQFSVERPDGSNFTLKIRSTKLEDSAMYFCASSFQGGGNQPQHFGDGTRLSIL.